This T cell receptor (beta chain) was profiled in a study of cytomegalovirus exposure and HLA in healthy donors. Germline values: CDR1 MNHNS, CDR2 SASEGT. The CDR3 runs 15 residues. Trimming cost V 5 bases and J 2 bases; bases outside gene matches: 4. Primers: 60 Vbeta forward and 13 Jbeta reverse. The repertoire was sequenced with immunoSEQ multiplex PCR; TCRdb's copy has only in-frame clones and lacks some. There are about 130,000 clones in the sample; about 76% occur only once, and approximately 7% lies in the top ten. This clone was observed a handful of times. Its antigen is still unknown. Study-wide results and limits: Through in vitro validation, three CMV-associated chains were shown to be specific for CMV antigens. The investigators catalogued 150 or so TCR beta chains as cytomegalovirus-associated.

The TCR was taken from a man in his forties or fifties in good health and CMV-seropositive. The V call is TRBV6-1, the J call TRBJ1-4, with TRBD1 identical over 8 bases. The sample comprised PBMCs. CDR3 amino acids: CASSTPGGTNEKLFF. The DNA of the CDR3 is TGTGCCAGCAGTACTCCAGGGGGCACTAATGAAAAACTGTTTTTT.